The present T cell receptor beta chain was sequenced within a study of blood T cells in healthy people across ages. In regard to this clonotype: Its antigen is undetermined.

Alongside a J-beta primer mix, a sample-barcoded 5' primer served in a second PCR lasting roughly 6 to 12 cycles. TCRdb reprocessed the 5' RACE reads via MiXCR and lists one record per CDR3 protein. The table includes hundreds of thousands of distinct CDR3 sequences, more than 55% detected once. The study drew donors from healthy Caucasian individuals in Russia aged roughly 6 to 90. Each sample yielded at least 6 million isolated PBMCs. Extracted total RNA amounted to at least 5 micrograms for each sample. Notes on the study in general: What prevented conclusive comparison of naive and antigen-experienced cells was that PBMCs were unsorted.

The CDR3 has 11 amino acids. The V gene lost 6 bases and the J gene lost 10 bases, with 7 bases spanning the gap. Germline loops: CDR1 MNHEY, CDR2 SVGAGI. Sequencing input: blood. The rearrangement links TRBV6-5 to TRBJ1-6; D is uncertain. This TCR derives from a man aged 40-49 years in good health. The CDR3 is CASSAGSPLHF. In nucleotides, the CDR3 is TGTGCCAGCAGCGCGGGATCACCCCTCCACTTT.